The 22 T cell receptor beta chains listed next were all sequenced from one sample in a study of graft-versus-host responses after intestinal transplantation. These receptors' targets are unknown. Using immunoSEQ multiplex PCR, the repertoire was profiled, and TCRdb retains in-frame clones only, with some absent. The repertoire holds about 120,000 clones, 90% to 95% seen once, with under 3.5% in the top ten. The sample in question was unstimulated CD8+ T cells sorted from spleen or lymph node cells, obtained before intestinal transplant. All receptors come from a human donor who received an intestinal transplant.

The chain uses TRBV9 and TRBJ2-7; no firm D call. The CDR3 covers 14 residues. The V gene lost 3 bases and the J gene lost 2 bases, with 12 bases spanning the gap. From germline, CDR1 is SGDLS and CDR2 YYNGEE. The CDR3 region is CASSASDGAYEQYF. The DNA for the CDR3 is TGTGCCAGCAGCGCATCCGATGGGGCCTACGAGCAGTACTTC.

The chain recombines TRBV10-3 with TRBJ2-7; tentatively, D is TRBD2 (5 bases). The germline V gene has CDR1 ENHRY and CDR2 SYGVKD. V gave up 10 bases and J gave up 5 bases, with 12 bases separating them. This CDR3 comprises 11 residues. CDR3 bases: TGTGCCACCAACGGGAAGAACGAGCAGTACTTC. Protein sequence: CATNGKNEQYF.

The chain couples TRBV9 to TRBJ2-7; no firm D call. Germline CDR1 and CDR2: SGDLS and YYNGEE. Trimming shortened V by 3 bases and J by 4 bases, and 14 bases separated the two germline ends. The CDR3 loop spans 14 amino acids. The CDR3 here is CASSAAGLSYEQYF. CDR3 coding DNA: TGTGCCAGCAGCGCCGCCGGGCTCTCTTACGAGCAGTACTTC. The full variable domain, rest sourced from reference TRBV9 and TRBJ2-7, is DSGVTQTPKHLITATGQRVTLRCSPRSGDLSVYWYQQSLDQGLQFLIQYYNGEERAKGNILERFSAQQFPDLHSELNLSSLELGDSALYFCASSAAGLSYEQYFGPGTRLTVT.

The gene calls are TRBV28 and TRBJ1-1; D is uncertain. The V and J ends lost 5 bases and 4 bases respectively, with 11 bases between them. Germline V gene sequence: CDR1 MDHEN, CDR2 SYDVKM. This CDR3 spans 13 amino acids. CDR3 region: CASSIRWGTEAFF. For the CDR3, the DNA is TGTGCCAGCAGTATCCGATGGGGCACTGAAGCTTTCTTT.

The V and J genes are TRBV9 and TRBJ2-1; TRBD1 agrees at 7 bases. The CDR3 is 17 residues long. Germline values: CDR1 SGDLS, CDR2 YYNGEE. V trimming: 4 bases; J trimming: 2 bases; junction bases outside the gene matches: 12. DNA for the CDR3: TGTGCCAGCAGCCCCGAATCAAAAGGGGGCGCCTACAATGAGCAGTTCTTC. Its protein product is CASSPESKGGAYNEQFF.

The CDR3 loop is CASSLVVHLQMEETQYF. CDR3 DNA sequence: TGTGCCAGCAGCTTAGTAGTTCACCTTCAAATGGAGGAGACCCAGTACTTC. V and J are TRBV7-8 and TRBJ2-5; no reliable D call. The germline V and J ends were trimmed by 1 base and 5 bases, with 20 bases remaining between them. Germline V CDR1 and CDR2: SGHVS, FQNEAQ. This CDR3 is built from 17 residues.

V gene TRBV28 combines with J gene TRBJ2-7, with 8 positions matching TRBD1. CDR3 length: 14 amino acids. With 7 bases clipped from V and 0 bases from J, the junction kept 5 bases outside the gene matches. Per germline, CDR1 MDHEN and CDR2 SYDVKM. The CDR3, as DNA: TGTGCCAGCAACGGACAGGGCCTCTCCTACGAGCAGTACTTC. It is translated as CASNGQGLSYEQYF.

The chain carries TRBV4-1 and TRBJ2-1, with D possibly TRBD2 on 5 matching bases. Germline V CDR1 and CDR2: MGHRA, YSYEKL. The CDR3 contains 12 residues. V dropped 4 bases and J dropped 4 bases, with 5 bases sitting between them. CDR3 DNA sequence: TGCGCCAGCAGCCCGGGATACAATGAGCAGTTCTTC. Translating it yields CASSPGYNEQFF.

This clone came up once. The chain links TRBV7-9 to TRBJ2-3; 10 bases fit TRBD2. The CDR3 extends over 17 amino acids. The J segment lost 7 bases and the V segment lost 4 bases, leaving 14 bases of the junction unmatched. CDR1 and CDR2 from the germline V gene are SEHNR and FQNEAQ (reference sequence). The CDR3 loop is CASSSSRSGRALNTQYF. The CDR3 nucleotides are TGTGCCAGCAGCTCGTCTCGGAGCGGGAGGGCCTTAAATACGCAGTATTTT.

The chain has TRBV2 and TRBJ2-1, with TRBD2 matching over 7 bases. This CDR3 spans 12 amino acids. Germline V gene sequence: CDR1 SNHLY, CDR2 FYNNEI. The CDR3 nucleotides read TGTGCTAGCGGGTTCTCCTACAATGAGCAGTTCTTC. Protein: CASGFSYNEQFF.

V usage is TRBV9 and J usage is TRBJ2-1, with D possibly TRBD1 on 5 matching bases. With 4 bases removed from V and 0 bases from J, the gap between germline ends came to 11 bases. Germline V gene lookup returns CDR1 SGDLS and CDR2 YYNGEE. The CDR3 totals 15 residues. The CDR3 protein is CASSPDSFSYNEQFF. Here the CDR3 DNA reads TGTGCCAGCAGCCCCGACAGTTTCTCCTACAATGAGCAGTTCTTC.

The sample holds one count of this clone. The chain combines TRBV19 with TRBJ2-4, with 10 bases matching TRBD2. The junction had 5 bases not matched to a gene; V was cut back by 3 bases and J by 6 bases. CDR1 LNHDA and CDR2 SQIVND come from the germline V gene (reference sequence). The CDR3 sequence is 15 residues long. DNA for the CDR3: TGTGCCAGTAGTATTGCAGCGGGAGGGGGAAACATTCAGTACTTC. It is translated as CASSIAAGGGNIQYF. Complete variable domain (other parts from reference TRBV19 and TRBJ2-4): DGGITQSPKYLFRKEGQNVTLSCEQNLNHDAMYWYRQDPGQGLRLIYYSQIVNDFQKGDIAEGYSVSREKKESFPLTVTSAQKNPTAFYLCASSIAAGGGNIQYFGAGTRLSVL.

The CDR3 nucleotides are TGTGCCAGCAGTTACCGGGACATCTTCTCTTCAAACTATGGCTACACCTTC. Protein: CASSYRDIFSSNYGYTF. The chain has TRBV28 and TRBJ1-2, with D perhaps TRBD1 (6 bases). V gave up 4 bases and J gave up 2 bases, with 20 bases separating them. The V gene's germline CDR1 is MDHEN and CDR2 SYDVKM. The CDR3 loop spans 17 amino acids.

J is TRBJ2-7 and V is TRBV7-2, with TRBD2 as a possible D gene (5 bases). Germline V gene data show CDR1 as SGHTA and CDR2 as FQGNSA. The CDR3 sequence is 13 residues long. V dropped 2 bases and J dropped 5 bases, with 10 bases sitting between them. CDR3 loop: CASSLLGRDEQYF. CDR3 nucleotides: TGTGCCAGCAGCTTACTAGGGCGGGACGAGCAGTACTTC. The variable domain in full, with the rest retrieved from reference TRBV7-2 and TRBJ2-7, is GAGVSQSPSNKVTEKGKDVELRCDPISGHTALYWYRQSLGQGLEFLIYFQGNSAPDKSGLPSDRFSAERTGGSVSTLTIQRTQQEDSAVYLCASSLLGRDEQYFGPGTRLTVT.

The gene calls are TRBV19 and TRBJ1-1, with no clear D. The germline V gene has CDR1 LNHDA and CDR2 SQIVND (reference sequence). The CDR3 spans 12 residues. Trimming removed 11 bases at V and 1 base at J, with 11 bases between. CDR3 sequence (DNA): TGTGCCTCGAACAGAGGGAACACTGAAGCTTTCTTT. Encoded protein: CASNRGNTEAFF.

This clone was found a few times. The gene calls are TRBV28 and TRBJ2-2; D is perhaps TRBD2 (6 bases). This CDR3 is 14 amino acids long. The germline V gene encodes CDR1 MDHEN and CDR2 SYDVKM. In DNA, the CDR3 is TGTGGGGCAGAATCTAGCGAGAACACCGGGGAGCTGTTTTTT. Translated, it gives CGAESSENTGELFF.

The chain joins TRBV9 to TRBJ2-1; 7 bases are a match to TRBD2. The CDR3 contains 16 residues. V was pared by 4 bases and J by 1 base, with 8 bases of the junction left unmatched. Germline CDR1 SGDLS, CDR2 YYNGEE. The CDR3 spells CASSPPSGTSYNEQFF. The CDR3 DNA follows: TGTGCCAGCAGCCCACCTAGCGGAACTTCCTACAATGAGCAGTTCTTC.

To note about this clone: Other nucleotide sequences in the sample specify the same CDR3. The chain carries TRBV7-9 and TRBJ2-1; D is ambiguous. V was clipped by 0 bases and J by 5 bases, with 2 bases between them. The CDR3 has 12 amino acids. The germline V gene has CDR1 SEHNR and CDR2 FQNEAQ (reference sequence). The CDR3 DNA follows: TGTGCCAGCAGCTTAGCCGACAATGAGCAGTTCTTC. It codes for CASSLADNEQFF.

The chain links TRBV7-6 to TRBJ2-2; tentative D call: TRBD1 (5 bases). CDR1 and CDR2 from the germline V gene are SGHVS and FNYEAQ. The CDR3 consists of 17 residues. With 1 base removed from V and 1 base from J, the gap between germline ends came to 13 bases. The CDR3 bases are TGTGCCAGCAGCTTAGTCCCAGGGATCCAGAACACCGGGGAGCTGTTTTTT. Translation: CASSLVPGIQNTGELFF. The complete variable domain, with remaining parts taken from reference TRBV7-6 and TRBJ2-2, reads GAGVSQSPRYKVTKRGQDVALRCDPISGHVSLYWYRQALGQGPEFLTYFNYEAQQDKSGLPNDRFSAERPEGSISTLTIQRTEQRDSAMYRCASSLVPGIQNTGELFFGEGSRLTVL.

The V and J genes are TRBV9 and TRBJ1-1; D perhaps matches TRBD1 (6 bases). The germline CDR1 and CDR2 sequences are SGDLS and YYNGEE. The CDR3 is made up of 16 amino acids. The V end lost 0 bases, the J end lost 3 bases, and 15 bases lay between the germline ends. CDR3 region: CASSVGRGAGYTEAFF. DNA for the CDR3: TGTGCCAGCAGCGTAGGCCGGGGGGCTGGGTACACTGAAGCTTTCTTT.

In nucleotides, the CDR3 is TGCGCCAGCAGCTCTCATACTAGGGATGAGCAGTTCTTC. Its protein is CASSSHTRDEQFF. The genes are TRBV4-1 and TRBJ2-1; a possible D gene is TRBD2 (5 bases). This CDR3 has 13 amino acids. Germline V gene sequence: CDR1 MGHRA, CDR2 YSYEKL. V dropped 5 bases and J dropped 8 bases, with 13 bases sitting between them.

The chain links TRBV28 to TRBJ2-2, with unresolved D. The V gene lost 3 bases and the J gene lost 5 bases, with 4 bases spanning the gap. The CDR3 contains 12 residues. Germline lookup yields CDR1 MDHEN and CDR2 SYDVKM. Here the CDR3 reads CASSFPTGELFF. The CDR3 DNA sequence: TGTGCCAGCAGTTTCCCGACCGGGGAGCTGTTTTTT.